A selection of T cell receptor beta chains follows, all from one sample in a study of T cells after yellow fever vaccination. Using its own MiXCR run on the 5' RACE reads, TCRdb lists one record per CDR3 protein. The sample has approximately 150,000 distinct CDR3 sequences; approximately 7.7% are singletons. Sample: CD4+ T cells sorted from PBMCs, taken 5 days after the yellow fever booster vaccination. These receptors came from a man aged 30-40 years who received the YFV17D yellow fever vaccine. CDR3s include the opening cysteine and the closing phenylalanine or tryptophan. The order of the fields is J gene, D gene, clone size, V gene, CDR3 DNA, CDR3 protein. D genes are given only for firm matches. Not all rows give a size; the values are once, few, many and, for expanded clones, a class.

TRBJ1-1 | NA | many | TRBV20-1 | TGCAGTGCCAGGCGCGGGAATGTGAACACTGAAGCTTTCTTT | CSARRGNVNTEAFF
TRBJ2-1 | TRBD2 | NA | TRBV20-1 | TGCAGTGCTCGACGCGGGACTAGCGGGAGCACCGGCTCCTACAATGAGCAGTTCTTC | CSARRGTSGSTGSYNEQFF
TRBJ2-1 | TRBD1 | few | TRBV14 | TGTGCCAGCAGGGGGACAGGGGGCCATGAGCAGTTCTTC | CASRGTGGHEQFF
TRBJ2-2 | NA | many | TRBV7-9 | TGTGCCAGCAGCCCGAGGACGGCTGCGAACACCGGGGAGCTGTTTTTT | CASSPRTAANTGELFF
TRBJ1-5 | NA | many | TRBV28 | TGTGCCAGCAGTTTAATCGGGGTTGTTTTCCAGCCCCAGCATTTT | CASSLIGVVFQPQHF
TRBJ2-5 | TRBD1 | many | TRBV28 | TGTGCCAGCTCTCAAGGGACAGCTCAAGAGACCCAGTACTTC | CASSQGTAQETQYF
TRBJ2-1 | NA | many | TRBV20-1 | TGCAGTGCTAGAGGGAGATACTCCCGGAATGAGCAGTTCTTC | CSARGRYSRNEQFF
TRBJ2-7 | TRBD2 | many | TRBV11-2 | TGTGCCAGCAGCTTTATAGCGGGAGGGCCGTACGAGCAGTACTTC | CASSFIAGGPYEQYF
TRBJ2-5 | TRBD2 | many | TRBV7-2 | TGTGCCAGCAGCGCCGGGACTAGCGGGAGGAAGACCCAGTACTTC | CASSAGTSGRKTQYF
TRBJ2-5 | NA | many | TRBV20-1 | TGCAGTGCTGATATGGGGCGGGGTAGAACCCAGTACTTC | CSADMGRGRTQYF
TRBJ2-5 | NA | many | TRBV7-9 | TGTGCCAGCAGCACATTCCAAGAGACCCAGTACTTC | CASSTFQETQYF
TRBJ2-5 | NA | many | TRBV20-1 | TGCAGTGGGACAGATTCAACCAAGGGGACCCAGTACTTC | CSGTDSTKGTQYF
TRBJ1-1 | NA | NA | TRBV11-2 | TGTGCCAGCAGCCCGGGACCGCAGAACACTGAAGCTTTCTTT | CASSPGPQNTEAFF
TRBJ1-2 | NA | many | TRBV4-3 | TGCGCCAGCAGCCAAACAGGCTCCTATGGCTACACCTTC | CASSQTGSYGYTF
TRBJ2-3 | TRBD2 | many | TRBV7-2 | TGTGCCAGCAGGGGAGGGCGGAGCCCGGCAGATACGCAGTATTTT | CASRGGRSPADTQYF
TRBJ1-1 | TRBD1 | many | TRBV7-8 | TGTGCCAGCAGCTTAGGGGCAGGGGGAACTGAAGCTTTCTTT | CASSLGAGGTEAFF
TRBJ2-7 | NA | many | TRBV4-1 | TGCGCCAGCAGCAAAGTAGCAGGTACCTACGAGCAGTACTTC | CASSKVAGTYEQYF
TRBJ2-1 | TRBD1 | many | TRBV6-5 | TGTGCCAGCAGAAGCAGGGGGCACAATGAGCAGTTCTTC | CASRSRGHNEQFF
TRBJ2-7 | NA | many | TRBV12-3/TRBV12-4 | TGTGCCAGCAGTTTATTCGCGGGCGATACCTACGAGCAGTACTTC | CASSLFAGDTYEQYF
TRBJ2-3 | NA | few | TRBV5-1 | TGCGCCAGCAGCGCTAGACCACCCACAGATACGCAGTATTTT | CASSARPPTDTQYF
TRBJ2-2 | NA | many | TRBV6-2/TRBV6-3 | TGTGCCAGCAGAACCGGGACAACGAACACCGGGGAGCTGTTTTTT | CASRTGTTNTGELFF
TRBJ2-3 | TRBD2 | many | TRBV2 | TGTGCCAGCACCGGGACTAGCGGATACACAGATACGCAGTATTTT | CASTGTSGYTDTQYF
TRBJ2-1 | NA | many | TRBV7-6 | TGTGCCAGCAGCTTAGGGTTAGATTTCCGCAAGTTCTTC | CASSLGLDFRKFF
TRBJ2-3 | NA | many | TRBV12-3/TRBV12-4 | TGTGCCAGCAGTTTTAAAACAGAAGTTACGCAGTATTTT | CASSFKTEVTQYF
TRBJ2-7 | NA | many | TRBV20-1 | TGCAGTGCTAGTCCGGCTAGGGCCTACGAGCAGTACTTC | CSASPARAYEQYF
TRBJ2-6 | TRBD1 | many | TRBV7-6 | TGTGCCAGCAGCTTAGGCCGGACAGGGTTGCTCTCTGGGGCCAACGTCCTGACTTTC | CASSLGRTGLLSGANVLTF
TRBJ2-1 | NA | many | TRBV7-2 | TGTGCCAGCAGCCCCGGGATAGGGCGCAATGAGCAGTTCTTC | CASSPGIGRNEQFF
TRBJ2-1 | TRBD2 | many | TRBV18 | TGTGCCAGCTCACCACCCGGACTAGCTCACATCAAGTTCTTC | CASSPPGLAHIKFF
TRBJ2-5 | NA | few | TRBV2 | TGTGCCAGCAGTGAGGGAAAGCAAGAGACCCAGTACTTC | CASSEGKQETQYF
TRBJ2-2 | NA | many | TRBV5-1 | TGCGCCAGCAGCCCGGAAGGACCGCGGGGCCCCGGGGAGCTGTTTTTT | CASSPEGPRGPGELFF
TRBJ2-1 | TRBD2 | many | TRBV12-3/TRBV12-4 | TGTGCCAGCAGTTTAGCAGTCGCTAGCGGAAGCTCCTACAATGAGCAGTTCTTC | CASSLAVASGSSYNEQFF
TRBJ2-5 | TRBD1 | many | TRBV5-1 | TGCGCCAGCAGCTTGTCGACAGGGGAACAAGAGACCCAGTACTTC | CASSLSTGEQETQYF
TRBJ1-3 | NA | many | TRBV7-2 | TGTGCCACAGAGGCCCGCTCTGGAAACACCATATATTTT | CATEARSGNTIYF
TRBJ2-1 | NA | many | TRBV5-1 | TGCGCCAGCAGCCGACGGGGTGGGGGGATCTTTTCCAATGAGCAGTTCTTC | CASSRRGGGIFSNEQFF
TRBJ1-1 | TRBD1 | NA | TRBV7-2 | TGTGCCAGCAGCCCTAATGGACAGGGAACTGAAGCTTTCTTT | CASSPNGQGTEAFF
TRBJ2-5 | NA | few | TRBV27 | TGTGCCAGCGGCGGACAGACCGGGGAGACCCAGTACTTC | CASGGQTGETQYF
TRBJ2-5 | NA | many | TRBV6-6 | TGTGCCAGCAGTTATGGGCAGAAAGAGACCCAGTACTTC | CASSYGQKETQYF
TRBJ2-7 | NA | NA | TRBV7-2 | TGTGCCAGCAGCTCTCAGCGGCCCTACGAGCAGTACTTC | CASSSQRPYEQYF
TRBJ1-4 | TRBD1 | few | TRBV11-1 | TGTGCCAGCAGCTTAGCAGTACAGGGGACGCGCCTCACTAATGAAAAACTGTTTTTT | CASSLAVQGTRLTNEKLFF
TRBJ2-5 | TRBD2 | NA | TRBV7-2 | TGTGCCAGCAGCTTGGGACTAGCGGGAGGTGCAAGAGAGACCCAGTACTTC | CASSLGLAGGARETQYF
TRBJ2-3 | NA | many | TRBV7-2 | TGTGCCAGCAGCTTAGCGTTGGCCGGGAGTAGGGATACGCAGTATTTT | CASSLALAGSRDTQYF
TRBJ2-3 | TRBD2 | many | TRBV7-3 | TGTGCCAGCAGCTTAACCGCGGGGGGATCGCAGTATTTT | CASSLTAGGSQYF
TRBJ2-3 | NA | many | TRBV30 | TGTGCCTGGAGTGTCTACCCGGGATTCGGGTCAGATACGCAGTATTTT | CAWSVYPGFGSDTQYF
TRBJ2-5 | TRBD2 | many | TRBV28 | TGTGCCAGCAGTTCCCTAGCGGGAGGCCAAGAGACCCAGTACTTC | CASSSLAGGQETQYF
TRBJ2-2 | NA | many | TRBV19 | TGTGCCAGCCACCGCGACAGGTCCGGGGAGCTGTTTTTT | CASHRDRSGELFF
TRBJ2-3 | NA | many | TRBV20-1 | TGCAGTGCTAGAGTCCTCCAGGCAAACACAGATACGCAGTATTTT | CSARVLQANTDTQYF
TRBJ1-1 | NA | many | TRBV28 | TGTGCCAGCAGTTTACAGGGAGGGAACACTGAAGCTTTCTTT | CASSLQGGNTEAFF
TRBJ2-1 | TRBD2 | many | TRBV19 | TGTGCCAGTAAAGGACTAGCGGGCAATGAGCAGTTCTTC | CASKGLAGNEQFF
TRBJ2-2 | TRBD1 | many | TRBV5-1 | TGCGCCAGCAAAACAGGGACAGGGCCCGGGGAGCTGTTTTTT | CASKTGTGPGELFF
TRBJ1-1 | TRBD1 | NA | TRBV6-5 | TGTGCCAGCAGTTACACAGAGGGGGCGGGGGGTGGTACTGAAGCTTTCTTT | CASSYTEGAGGGTEAFF
TRBJ2-2 | NA | many | TRBV20-1 | TGCAGTGCTAGAGATCAGAGATCGAACACCGGGGAGCTGTTTTTT | CSARDQRSNTGELFF
TRBJ2-1 | NA | many | TRBV6-2/TRBV6-3 | TGTGCCAGCAGTTACTCGAGCCGACTACTGAGCTCCTACAATGAGCAGTTCTTC | CASSYSSRLLSSYNEQFF
TRBJ1-1 | NA | many | TRBV7-9 | TGTGCCAGCAGCTTAGAACAGTCTACTGAAGCTTTCTTT | CASSLEQSTEAFF
TRBJ2-3 | TRBD1 | many | TRBV6-5 | TGTGCCAGCAGTTTGACAGGGGGCAGGGGAGATACGCAGTATTTT | CASSLTGGRGDTQYF
TRBJ2-7 | TRBD1 | medium-sized | TRBV5-1 | TGCGCCAGCAGCCTACAGGGGGGCGAGCAGTACTTC | CASSLQGGEQYF